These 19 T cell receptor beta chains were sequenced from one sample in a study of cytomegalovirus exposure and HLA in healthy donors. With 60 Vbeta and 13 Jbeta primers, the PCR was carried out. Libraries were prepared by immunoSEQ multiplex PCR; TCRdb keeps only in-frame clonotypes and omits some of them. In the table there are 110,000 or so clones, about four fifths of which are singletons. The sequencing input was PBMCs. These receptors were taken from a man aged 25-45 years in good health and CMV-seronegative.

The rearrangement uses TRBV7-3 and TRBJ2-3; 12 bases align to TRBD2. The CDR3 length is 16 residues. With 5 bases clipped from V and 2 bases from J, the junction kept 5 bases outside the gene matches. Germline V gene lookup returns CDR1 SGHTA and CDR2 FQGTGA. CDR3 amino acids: CASSATSGGNTDTQYF. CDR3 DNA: TGTGCCAGCAGCGCGACTAGCGGGGGAAACACAGATACGCAGTATTTT.

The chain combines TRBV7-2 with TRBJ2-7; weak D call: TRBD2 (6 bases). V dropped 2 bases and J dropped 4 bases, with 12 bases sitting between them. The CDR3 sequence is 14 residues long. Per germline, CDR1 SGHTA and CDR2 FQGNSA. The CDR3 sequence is CASSLLGSKYEQYF. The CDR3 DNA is TGTGCCAGCAGCTTACTCGGGAGCAAATACGAGCAGTACTTC.

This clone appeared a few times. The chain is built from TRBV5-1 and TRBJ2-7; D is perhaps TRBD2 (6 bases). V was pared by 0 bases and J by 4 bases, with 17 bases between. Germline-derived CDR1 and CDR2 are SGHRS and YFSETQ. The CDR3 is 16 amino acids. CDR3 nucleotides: TGCGCCAGCAGCTTGGACCCGGGGAGGTCCGGGTACGAGCAGTACTTC. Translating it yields CASSLDPGRSGYEQYF.

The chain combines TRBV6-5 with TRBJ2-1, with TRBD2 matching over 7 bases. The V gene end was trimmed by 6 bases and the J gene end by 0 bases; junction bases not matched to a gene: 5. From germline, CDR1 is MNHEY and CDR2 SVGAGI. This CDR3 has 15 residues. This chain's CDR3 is CASSPSSGSYNEQFF. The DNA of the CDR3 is TGTGCCAGCAGCCCCTCTAGCGGCTCCTACAATGAGCAGTTCTTC.

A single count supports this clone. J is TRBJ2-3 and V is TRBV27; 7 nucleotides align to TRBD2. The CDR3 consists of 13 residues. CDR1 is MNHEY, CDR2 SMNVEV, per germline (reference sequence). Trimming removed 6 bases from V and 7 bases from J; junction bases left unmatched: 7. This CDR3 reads CASRFPGGYTQYF. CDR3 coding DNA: TGTGCCAGCAGATTCCCCGGGGGGTATACGCAGTATTTT.

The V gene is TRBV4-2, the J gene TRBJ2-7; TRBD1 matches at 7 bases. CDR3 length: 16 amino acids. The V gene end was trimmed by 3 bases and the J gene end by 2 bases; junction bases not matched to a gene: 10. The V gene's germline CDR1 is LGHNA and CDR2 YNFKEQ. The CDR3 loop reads CASSQFRDSGAYEQYF. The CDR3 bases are TGTGCCAGCAGCCAGTTCCGGGACAGCGGCGCCTACGAGCAGTACTTC.

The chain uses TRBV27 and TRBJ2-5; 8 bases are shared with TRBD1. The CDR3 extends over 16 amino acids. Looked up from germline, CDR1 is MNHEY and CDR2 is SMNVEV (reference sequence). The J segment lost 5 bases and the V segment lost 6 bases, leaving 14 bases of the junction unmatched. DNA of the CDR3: TGTGCCAGCAGACCCACCCAAGGACAGGGTTGGGAGACCCAGTACTTC. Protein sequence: CASRPTQGQGWETQYF.

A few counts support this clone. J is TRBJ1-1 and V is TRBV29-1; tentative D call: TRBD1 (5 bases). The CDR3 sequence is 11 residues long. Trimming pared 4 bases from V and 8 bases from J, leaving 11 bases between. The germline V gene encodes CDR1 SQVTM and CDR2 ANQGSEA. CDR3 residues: CSVVRGLEAFF. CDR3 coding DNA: TGCAGCGTTGTTAGGGGATTAGAAGCTTTCTTT.

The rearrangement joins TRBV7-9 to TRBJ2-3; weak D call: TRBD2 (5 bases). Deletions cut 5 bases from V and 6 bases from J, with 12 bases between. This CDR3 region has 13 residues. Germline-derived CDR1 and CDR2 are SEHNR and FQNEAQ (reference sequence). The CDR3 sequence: CASSQASLDTQYF. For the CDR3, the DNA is TGTGCCAGCAGCCAGGCTAGCCTGGATACGCAGTATTTT.

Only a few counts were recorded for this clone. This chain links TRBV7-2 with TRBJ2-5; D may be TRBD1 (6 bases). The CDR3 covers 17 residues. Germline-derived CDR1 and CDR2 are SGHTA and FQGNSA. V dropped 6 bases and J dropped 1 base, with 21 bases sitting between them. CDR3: CASRGQISRTSQETQYF. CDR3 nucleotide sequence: TGTGCCAGCAGAGGACAGATTAGCAGGACATCCCAAGAGACCCAGTACTTC.

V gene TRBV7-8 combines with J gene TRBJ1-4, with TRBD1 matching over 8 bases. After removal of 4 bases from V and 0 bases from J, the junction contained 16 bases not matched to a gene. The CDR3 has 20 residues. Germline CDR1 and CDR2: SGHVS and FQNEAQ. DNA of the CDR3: TGTGCCAGCAGCTCCCGCCTCGGGACAGGAGGCCGTCCAACTAATGAAAAACTGTTTTTT. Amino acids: CASSSRLGTGGRPTNEKLFF.

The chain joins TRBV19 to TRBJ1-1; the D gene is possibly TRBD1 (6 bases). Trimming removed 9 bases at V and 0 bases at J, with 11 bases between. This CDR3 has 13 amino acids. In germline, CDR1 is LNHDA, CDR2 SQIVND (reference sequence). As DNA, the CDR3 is TGTGCCAGCCAGGACAGCATGAACACTGAAGCTTTCTTT. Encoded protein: CASQDSMNTEAFF.

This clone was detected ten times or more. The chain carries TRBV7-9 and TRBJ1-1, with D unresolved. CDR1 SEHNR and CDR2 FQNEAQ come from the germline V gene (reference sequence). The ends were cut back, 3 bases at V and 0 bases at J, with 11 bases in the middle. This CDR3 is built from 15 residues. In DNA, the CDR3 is TGTGCCAGCAGCTTGGGTCGAGGCATGAACACTGAAGCTTTCTTT. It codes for CASSLGRGMNTEAFF.

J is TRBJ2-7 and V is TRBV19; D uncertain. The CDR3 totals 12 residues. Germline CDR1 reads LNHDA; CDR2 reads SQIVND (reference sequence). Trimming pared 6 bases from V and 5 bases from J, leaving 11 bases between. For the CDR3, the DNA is TGTGCCAGTAGCCCGCAAAGCGACGAGCAGTACTTC. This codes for CASSPQSDEQYF.

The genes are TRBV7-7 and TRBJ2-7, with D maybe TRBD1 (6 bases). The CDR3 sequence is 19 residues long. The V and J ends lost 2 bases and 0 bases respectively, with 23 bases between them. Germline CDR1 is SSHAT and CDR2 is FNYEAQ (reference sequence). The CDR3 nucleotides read TGTGCCAGCAGCTTATGGGGAAACTGGACAGCCAGCAACTCCTACGAGCAGTACTTC. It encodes CASSLWGNWTASNSYEQYF.

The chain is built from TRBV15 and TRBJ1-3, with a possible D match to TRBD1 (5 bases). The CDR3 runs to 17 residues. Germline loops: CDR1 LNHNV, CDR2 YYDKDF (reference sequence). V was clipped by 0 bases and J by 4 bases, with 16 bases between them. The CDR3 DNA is TGTGCCACCAGCAGAGATACAAGACAGATGGTCGGAAACACCATATATTTT. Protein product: CATSRDTRQMVGNTIYF.

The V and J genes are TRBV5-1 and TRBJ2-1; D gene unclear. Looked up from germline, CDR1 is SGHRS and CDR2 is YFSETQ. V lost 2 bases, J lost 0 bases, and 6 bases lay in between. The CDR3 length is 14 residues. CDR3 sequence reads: CASSFASSYNEQFF. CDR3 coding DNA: TGCGCCAGCAGCTTTGCGAGCTCCTACAATGAGCAGTTCTTC.

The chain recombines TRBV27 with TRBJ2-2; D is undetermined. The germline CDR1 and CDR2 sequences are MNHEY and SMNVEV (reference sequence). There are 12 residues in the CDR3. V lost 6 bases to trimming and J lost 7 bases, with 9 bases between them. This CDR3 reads CASSPYVGELFF. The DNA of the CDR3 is TGTGCCAGCAGCCCCTATGTCGGGGAGCTGTTTTTT.

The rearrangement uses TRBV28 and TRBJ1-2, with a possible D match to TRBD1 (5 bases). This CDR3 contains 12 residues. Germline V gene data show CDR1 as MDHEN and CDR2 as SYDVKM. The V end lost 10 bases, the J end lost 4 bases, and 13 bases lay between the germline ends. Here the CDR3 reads CANSGIGYGYTF. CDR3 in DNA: TGTGCCAACTCAGGGATAGGCTATGGCTACACCTTC.